Reported below is one T cell receptor beta chain. This sample is drawn from a study of blood T cell repertoires in COVID-19. Study at large: Acute-phase and convalescent COVID-19 samples originated in the United States, Italy and Spain. PBMCs, B-cell-depleted T cells, or T cells were the source of the cDNA or gDNA that made up the material.

The CDR3 runs to 15 residues. Per the germline V gene, CDR1 is LNHNV and CDR2 is YYDKDF (reference sequence). V shed 5 bases and J 2 bases; nucleotides not matched to a gene: 6. Original handling: Amplification from reference gene primers served as the basis for estimated nucleated cell counts. The protocol was immunoSEQ multiplex PCR, while the TCRdb copy is restricted to in-frame clones and leaves out a portion. V, J and clone size were drawn from that table, and D and trimming were deduced from the DNA. The data contain some 700,000 clones, about 90% of them singletons. The V call is TRBV15, the J call TRBJ2-7; TRBD2 aligns across 10 bases. Sequencing was carried out using peripheral blood. This clonotype was sampled from a young woman with acute or convalescent COVID-19. The CDR3 DNA is TGTGCCACCAGCCCCCGGAGCGGGGGGGCCTACGAGCAGTACTTC. It is translated as CATSPRSGGAYEQYF.